These T cell receptor beta chains were read from a single sample in a study of human T cells and chemical hapten exposure. Each CDR3 protein is one row after TCRdb ran MiXCR on the RACE reads. The sample yields over 300,000 distinct CDR3 sequences, around 5.5% seen once. The source material was whole blood, sampled in connection with sensitization to the hapten diphenylcyclopropenone (DPC). These receptors all come from a woman aged 45-65 years with alopecia areata. Some clones in this sample may be carry-over from other donors' samples. The CDR3 runs from the conserved cysteine through the conserved F or W. Fields, in order: clone size, D gene, J gene, V gene, CDR3 protein, CDR3 DNA. The D gene is left open where the match is weak. Not all rows give a size; the values are once, few, many and, for expanded clones, a class.

few | . | TRBJ1-4 | TRBV12-3/TRBV12-4 | CASGTGPNEKLFF | TGTGCCAGCGGAACGGGGCCCAATGAAAAACTGTTTTTT
. | . | TRBJ1-1 | TRBV20-1 | CSAFPGALNTEAFF | TGCAGTGCTTTTCCCGGGGCCTTGAACACTGAAGCTTTCTTT
few | . | TRBJ2-1 | TRBV5-1 | CASSSYTYNEQFF | TGCGCCAGCAGCTCGTATACCTACAATGAGCAGTTCTTC
many | . | TRBJ1-1 | TRBV7-9 | CASSPSGKGTEAFF | TGTGCCAGCAGCCCGTCGGGGAAGGGCACTGAAGCTTTCTTT
. | TRBD2 | TRBJ2-1 | TRBV11-2 | CASSPRLAGQDEQFF | TGTGCCAGCAGCCCCAGACTAGCGGGGCAAGATGAGCAGTTCTTC
many | . | TRBJ1-3 | TRBV9 | CASSAITGDTIYF | TGTGCCAGCAGCGCGATCACCGGGGACACCATATATTTT
many | TRBD2 | TRBJ2-7 | TRBV20-1 | CSASTSGKAGEQYF | TGCAGTGCTAGTACTAGCGGGAAGGCTGGCGAGCAGTACTTC
. | . | TRBJ1-1 | TRBV20-1 | CSARPHVDFF | TGCAGTGCTAGGCCTCACGTGGATTTCTTT
many | TRBD2 | TRBJ2-7 | TRBV3-1 | CASSPLSSGAYEQYF | TGTGCCAGCAGCCCACTGTCTAGCGGGGCCTACGAGCAGTACTTC
many | . | TRBJ2-1 | TRBV12-3/TRBV12-4 | CASSSRQRVPYNEQFF | TGTGCCAGCAGTTCCCGTCAGAGGGTACCCTACAATGAGCAGTTCTTC
many | . | TRBJ2-3 | TRBV20-1 | CSARDLADSSTDTQYF | TGCAGTGCTAGAGATTTAGCGGATTCTAGCACAGATACGCAGTATTTT
many | TRBD2 | TRBJ2-5 | TRBV7-2 | CASSSGLAGGQETQYF | TGTGCCAGCAGCTCCGGACTAGCGGGAGGGCAAGAGACCCAGTACTTC
many | TRBD2 | TRBJ2-3 | TRBV7-8 | CASSSSASGSVTQYF | TGTGCCAGCAGCTCCTCCGCTAGCGGGAGTGTTACGCAGTATTTT
. | . | TRBJ1-1 | TRBV14 | CASSFGRGNTEAFF | TGTGCCAGCAGCTTTGGACGGGGGAACACTGAAGCTTTCTTT
many | TRBD1 | TRBJ2-3 | TRBV2 | CASRQGGPDTQYF | TGTGCCAGCAGGCAAGGGGGCCCAGATACGCAGTATTTT
. | TRBD2 | TRBJ2-3 | TRBV20-1 | CSAGLAGTDTHYF | TGCAGTGCTGGACTAGCGGGCACAGATACGCATTATTTT
. | . | TRBJ1-2 | TRBV6-5 | CASVEDPTKSYTF | TGTGCCAGCGTAGAAGACCCTACAAAGTCCTACACCTTC
many | TRBD1 | TRBJ1-1 | TRBV7-3 | CASGKGAWTEAFF | TGTGCCAGCGGAAAGGGGGCGTGGACTGAAGCTTTCTTT
many | . | TRBJ1-2 | TRBV7-2 | CASSLGQDYGYTF | TGTGCCAGCAGCTTAGGACAGGACTATGGCTACACCTTC
few | TRBD1 | TRBJ1-3 | TRBV5-1 | CASSPGQVYSGNTIYF | TGCGCCAGCAGCCCGGGACAGGTGTACTCTGGAAACACCATATATTTT
few | TRBD1 | TRBJ2-4 | TRBV20-1 | CSAHKGALAKNIQYF | TGCAGTGCACACAAGGGGGCCCTAGCCAAAAACATTCAGTACTTC
. | . | TRBJ1-2 | TRBV6-1 | CASSEVVPPPGYTF | TGTGCCAGCAGTGAAGTCGTCCCACCACCTGGCTACACCTTC
many | TRBD1 | TRBJ2-4 | TRBV27 | CASSTGAKNIQYF | TGTGCCAGCAGTACAGGGGCTAAAAACATTCAGTACTTC
many | . | TRBJ2-3 | TRBV5-1 | CASRMGGGPRDTQYF | TGCGCCAGCCGTATGGGCGGAGGCCCCCGAGATACGCAGTATTTT
many | TRBD2 | TRBJ2-4 | TRBV11-2 | CASSSIWTSGRAKNIQYF | TGTGCCAGCAGCTCGATCTGGACTAGCGGGAGAGCCAAAAACATTCAGTACTTC
many | . | TRBJ2-1 | TRBV29-1 | CSVVRDEQFF | TGCAGCGTTGTTCGGGATGAGCAGTTCTTC
many | TRBD2 | TRBJ2-3 | TRBV5-6 | CASSSGERTDTQYF | TGTGCCAGCAGCAGCGGGGAACGCACAGATACGCAGTATTTT
few | TRBD1 | TRBJ1-1 | TRBV20-1 | CSARGQTGGNTEAFF | TGCAGTGCTAGAGGCCAGACAGGGGGCAATACTGAAGCTTTCTTT
many | . | TRBJ2-1 | TRBV28 | CASSSSGGENEQFF | TGTGCCAGCAGTTCAAGCGGAGGAGAAAATGAGCAGTTCTTC
. | . | TRBJ1-5 | TRBV27 | CASSLWGRNQPQHF | TGTGCCAGCAGTTTATGGGGTCGTAATCAGCCCCAGCATTTT
many | TRBD1 | TRBJ1-6 | TRBV12-3/TRBV12-4 | CASSRNTGESPLHF | TGTGCCAGCTCCCGAAACACAGGGGAATCACCCCTCCACTTT
many | . | TRBJ1-5 | TRBV5-5 | CASSLGGSISNQPQHF | TGTGCCAGCAGCTTGGGGGGTTCAATAAGCAATCAGCCCCAGCATTTT
few | . | TRBJ1-1 | TRBV5-1 | CASSLELGGEAFF | TGCGCCAGCAGCTTGGAACTGGGTGGGGAAGCTTTCTTT
. | TRBD1 | TRBJ1-1 | TRBV7-2 | CASSRDRGRNTEAFF | TGTGCCAGCAGCCGGGACAGGGGGAGGAACACTGAAGCTTTCTTT
many | TRBD2 | TRBJ2-7 | TRBV5-1 | CASTSGGAAYEQYF | TGCGCCAGTACCTCCGGGGGGGCCGCCTACGAGCAGTACTTC
few | . | TRBJ2-2 | TRBV24-1 | CATSEATGTHTGELFF | TGTGCCACCAGTGAAGCAACCGGGACACACACCGGGGAGCTGTTTTTT